This is a list of T cell receptor beta chains from one sample in a study of CXCR3-negative and CXCR3-positive naive CD8 T cells. TCRdb re-called the 5' RACE reads; one entry per CDR3 protein, DNA not given. Across over 100,000 distinct CDR3 sequences, the top ten clones capture about 0.34% of the sample. Source material: naive CXCR3+ CD8+ T cells from blood. These receptors all stem from a human donor in good health. Some clones in this sample may be carry-over from other donors' samples. CDR3s include the opening cysteine and the closing phenylalanine or tryptophan. The order of the fields is V gene, CDR3 length, J gene, CDR3 protein.

V gene: TRBV3-1
CDR3 length: 15
J gene: TRBJ2-3
CDR3 protein: CASSPRGGYTDTQYF

V gene: TRBV10-3
CDR3 length: 16
J gene: TRBJ2-1
CDR3 protein: CAISENGQDLYNEQFF

V gene: TRBV11-1
CDR3 length: 15
J gene: TRBJ2-1
CDR3 protein: CASSLLRGTYNEQFF

V gene: TRBV6-5
CDR3 length: 16
J gene: TRBJ2-5
CDR3 protein: CASSYSASGRQETQYF

V gene: TRBV29-1
CDR3 length: 14
J gene: TRBJ2-3
CDR3 protein: CSVEGGRYTDTQYF

V gene: TRBV11-2
CDR3 length: 11
J gene: TRBJ2-1
CDR3 protein: CASSFAGEQFF

V gene: TRBV7-8
CDR3 length: 14
J gene: TRBJ1-6
CDR3 protein: CASSWTGGNSPLHF

V gene: TRBV23-1
CDR3 length: 16
J gene: TRBJ2-2
CDR3 protein: CASSPRPRANTGELFF

V gene: TRBV4-1
CDR3 length: 17
J gene: TRBJ2-2
CDR3 protein: CASSHRTQRSGPGELFF

V gene: TRBV19
CDR3 length: 15
J gene: TRBJ1-4
CDR3 protein: CASSDRGVGDEKLFF

V gene: TRBV7-3
CDR3 length: 15
J gene: TRBJ2-3
CDR3 protein: CASSLGGDSTDTQYF

V gene: TRBV7-9
CDR3 length: 15
J gene: TRBJ2-1
CDR3 protein: CASSYGLVIMNEQFF

V gene: TRBV7-8
CDR3 length: 17
J gene: TRBJ2-3
CDR3 protein: CASSPTRLAEEPDTQYF

V gene: TRBV5-1
CDR3 length: 13
J gene: TRBJ2-7
CDR3 protein: CASSIDSSHEQYF

V gene: TRBV20-1
CDR3 length: 14
J gene: TRBJ2-5
CDR3 protein: CSALYRDRSETQYF

V gene: TRBV7-8
CDR3 length: 13
J gene: TRBJ2-6
CDR3 protein: CASSFSGANVLTF

V gene: TRBV6-2/TRBV6-3
CDR3 length: 14
J gene: TRBJ1-3
CDR3 protein: CASSFELASDTIYF

V gene: TRBV5-4
CDR3 length: 15
J gene: TRBJ2-7
CDR3 protein: CASSESGSSPYEQYF

V gene: TRBV5-1
CDR3 length: 15
J gene: TRBJ2-1
CDR3 protein: CASSLAGLAINEQFF

V gene: TRBV29-1
CDR3 length: 11
J gene: TRBJ2-5
CDR3 protein: CSVVGEETQYF

V gene: TRBV5-1
CDR3 length: 15
J gene: TRBJ2-3
CDR3 protein: CASSLRDRYTDTQYF

V gene: TRBV6-1
CDR3 length: 15
J gene: TRBJ1-1
CDR3 protein: CASSVGTGFDTEAFF

V gene: TRBV19
CDR3 length: 12
J gene: TRBJ2-1
CDR3 protein: CASMSGSNEQFF

V gene: TRBV2
CDR3 length: 14
J gene: TRBJ2-7
CDR3 protein: CASSPLAGGLEQYF

V gene: TRBV4-1
CDR3 length: 15
J gene: TRBJ1-1
CDR3 protein: CASSQDDLGNTEAFF

V gene: TRBV20-1
CDR3 length: 15
J gene: TRBJ1-5
CDR3 protein: CSAIGTVHSNQPQHF

V gene: TRBV28
CDR3 length: 12
J gene: TRBJ2-1
CDR3 protein: CASSLEGYEQFF

V gene: TRBV27
CDR3 length: 16
J gene: TRBJ2-3
CDR3 protein: CASSLNGGGYTDTQYF

V gene: TRBV19
CDR3 length: 14
J gene: TRBJ2-1
CDR3 protein: CASSILTSAGEQFF

V gene: TRBV6-6
CDR3 length: 14
J gene: TRBJ2-2
CDR3 protein: CASNDRDVPGELFF

V gene: TRBV29-1
CDR3 length: 12
J gene: TRBJ1-3
CDR3 protein: CSAGAAGNTIYF

V gene: TRBV4-3
CDR3 length: 14
J gene: TRBJ1-1
CDR3 protein: CASSQYRGLTEAFF

V gene: TRBV4-1
CDR3 length: 15
J gene: TRBJ2-7
CDR3 protein: CASSPSGTGSYEQYF

V gene: TRBV10-3
CDR3 length: 13
J gene: TRBJ1-5
CDR3 protein: CAIGGPDNQPQHF

V gene: TRBV29-1
CDR3 length: 13
J gene: TRBJ2-2
CDR3 protein: CSVLSGNTGELFF